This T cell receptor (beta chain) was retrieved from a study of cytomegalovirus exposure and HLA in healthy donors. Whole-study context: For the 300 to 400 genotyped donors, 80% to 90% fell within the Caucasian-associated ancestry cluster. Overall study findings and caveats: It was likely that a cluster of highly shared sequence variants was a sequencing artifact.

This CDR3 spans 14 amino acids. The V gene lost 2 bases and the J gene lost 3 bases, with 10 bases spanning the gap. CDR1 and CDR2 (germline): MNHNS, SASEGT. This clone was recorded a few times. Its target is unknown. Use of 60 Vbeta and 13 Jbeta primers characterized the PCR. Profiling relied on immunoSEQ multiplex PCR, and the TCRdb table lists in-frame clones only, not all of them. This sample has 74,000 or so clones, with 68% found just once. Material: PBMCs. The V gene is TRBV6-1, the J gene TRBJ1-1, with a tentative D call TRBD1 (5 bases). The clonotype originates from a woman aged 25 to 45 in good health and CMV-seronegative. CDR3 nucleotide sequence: TGTGCCAGCAGTGAATGGGGGAGGGACACTGAAGCTTTCTTT. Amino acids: CASSEWGRDTEAFF.